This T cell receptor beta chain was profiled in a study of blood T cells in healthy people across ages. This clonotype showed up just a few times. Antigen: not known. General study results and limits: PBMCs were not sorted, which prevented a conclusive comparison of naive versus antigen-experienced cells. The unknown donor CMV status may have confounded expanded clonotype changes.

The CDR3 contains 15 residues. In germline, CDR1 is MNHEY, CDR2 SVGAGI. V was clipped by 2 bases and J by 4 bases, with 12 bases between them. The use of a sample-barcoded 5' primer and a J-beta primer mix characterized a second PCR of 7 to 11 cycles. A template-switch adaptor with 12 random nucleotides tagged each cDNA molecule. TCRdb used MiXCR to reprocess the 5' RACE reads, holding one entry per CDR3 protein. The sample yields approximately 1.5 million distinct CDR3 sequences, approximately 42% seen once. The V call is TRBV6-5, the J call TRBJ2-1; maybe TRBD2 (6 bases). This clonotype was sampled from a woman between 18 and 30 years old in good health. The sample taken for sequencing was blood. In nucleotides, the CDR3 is TGTGCCAGCAGTTACACGGGAGTCTCGTACAATGAGCAGTTCTTC. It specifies CASSYTGVSYNEQFF.